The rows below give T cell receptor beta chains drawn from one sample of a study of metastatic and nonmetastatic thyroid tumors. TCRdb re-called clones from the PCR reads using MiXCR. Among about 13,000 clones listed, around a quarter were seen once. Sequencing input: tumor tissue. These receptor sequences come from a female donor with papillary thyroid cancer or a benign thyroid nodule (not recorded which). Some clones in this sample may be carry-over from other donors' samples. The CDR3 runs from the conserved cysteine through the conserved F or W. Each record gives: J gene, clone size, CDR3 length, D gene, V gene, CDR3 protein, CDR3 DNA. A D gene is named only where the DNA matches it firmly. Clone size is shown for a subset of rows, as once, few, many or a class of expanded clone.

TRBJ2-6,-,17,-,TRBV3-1,CASSQDRGRAGANVLTF,TGTGCCAGCAGCCAAGATCGCGGCAGGGCCGGGGCCAACGTCCTGACTTTC
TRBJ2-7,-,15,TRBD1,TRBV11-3,CASSLPGTGNYEQYF,TGTGCCAGCAGCTTGCCCGGGACAGGGAACTACGAGCAGTACTTC
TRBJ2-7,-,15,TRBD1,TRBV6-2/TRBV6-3,CASSYPTGGSYEQYF,TGTGCCAGCAGTTACCCAACAGGGGGCTCCTACGAGCAGTACTTC
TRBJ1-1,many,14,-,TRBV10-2,CASSEFGWDTEAFF,TGCGCCAGCAGTGAGTTCGGTTGGGACACTGAAGCTTTCTTT
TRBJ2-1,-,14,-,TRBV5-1,CASSLDWGSNEQFF,TGCGCCAGCAGCTTGGACTGGGGGTCCAACGAGCAGTTCTTC
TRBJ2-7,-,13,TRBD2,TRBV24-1,CATQRGGNYEQYF,TGTGCCACTCAACGGGGGGGTAACTACGAGCAGTACTTC
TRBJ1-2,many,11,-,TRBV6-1,CASGGVYGYTF,TGTGCCAGCGGGGGGGTCTATGGCTACACCTTC
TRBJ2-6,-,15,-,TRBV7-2,CASSLQMSGANVLTF,TGTGCCAGCAGCTTACAGATGTCTGGGGCCAACGTCCTGACTTTC
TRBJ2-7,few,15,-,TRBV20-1,CSARDGAGKGYEQYF,TGCAGTGCTAGAGACGGGGCAGGGAAGGGCTACGAGCAGTACTTC
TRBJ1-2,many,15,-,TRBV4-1,CASSQDPLSNYGYTF,TGCGCCAGCAGCCAAGACCCACTCTCTAACTATGGCTACACCTTC
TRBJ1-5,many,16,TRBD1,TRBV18,CASSPQGQGGAQPQHF,TGTGCCAGCTCACCACAGGGACAGGGAGGCGCTCAGCCCCAGCATTTT
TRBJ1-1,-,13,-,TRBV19,CASSLWGNTEAFF,TGTGCCAGTAGTCTTTGGGGGAACACTGAAGCTTTCTTT